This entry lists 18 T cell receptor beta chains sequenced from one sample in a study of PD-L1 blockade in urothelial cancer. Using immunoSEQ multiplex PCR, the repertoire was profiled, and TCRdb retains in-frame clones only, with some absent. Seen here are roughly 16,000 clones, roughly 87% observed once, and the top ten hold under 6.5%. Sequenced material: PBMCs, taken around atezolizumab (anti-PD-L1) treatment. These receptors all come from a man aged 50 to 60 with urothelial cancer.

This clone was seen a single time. The CDR3 reads CASSSTTVFYGYTF. The CDR3 DNA follows: TGTGCCAGCAGTTCGACGACAGTCTTCTATGGCTACACCTTC. The chain carries TRBV6-5 and TRBJ1-2, with a tentative D call TRBD1 (5 bases). Looked up from germline, CDR1 is MNHEY and CDR2 is SVGAGI. The V end was cut by 4 bases, the J end by 4 bases, with 13 bases between. This CDR3 region has 14 residues.

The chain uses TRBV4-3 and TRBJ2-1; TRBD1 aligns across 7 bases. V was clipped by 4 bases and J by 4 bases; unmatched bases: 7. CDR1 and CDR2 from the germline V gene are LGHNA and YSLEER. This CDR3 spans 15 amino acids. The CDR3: CASSRDRVTYNEQFF. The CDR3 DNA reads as TGCGCCAGCAGCCGAGACAGGGTTACATACAATGAGCAGTTCTTC.

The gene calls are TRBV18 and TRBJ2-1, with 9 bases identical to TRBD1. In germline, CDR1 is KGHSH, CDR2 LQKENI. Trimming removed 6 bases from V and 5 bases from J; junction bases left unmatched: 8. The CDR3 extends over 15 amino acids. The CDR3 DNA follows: TGTGCCAGCTCGGAGGGACAGGGAGACCACAATGAGCAGTTCTTC. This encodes CASSEGQGDHNEQFF.

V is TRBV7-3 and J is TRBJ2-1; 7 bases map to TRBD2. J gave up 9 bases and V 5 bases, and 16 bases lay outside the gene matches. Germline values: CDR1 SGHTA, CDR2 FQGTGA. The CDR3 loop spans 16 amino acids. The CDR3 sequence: CASSPGTISQKVEQFF. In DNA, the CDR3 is TGTGCCAGCAGCCCCGGGACTATATCTCAGAAGGTTGAGCAGTTCTTC.

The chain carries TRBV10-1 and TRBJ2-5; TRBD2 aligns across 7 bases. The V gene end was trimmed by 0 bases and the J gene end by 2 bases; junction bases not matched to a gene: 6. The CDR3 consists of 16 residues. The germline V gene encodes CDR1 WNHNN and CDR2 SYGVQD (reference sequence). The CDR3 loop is CASSESLADHQETQYF. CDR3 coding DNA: TGCGCCAGCAGTGAGTCGCTAGCGGACCATCAAGAGACCCAGTACTTC.

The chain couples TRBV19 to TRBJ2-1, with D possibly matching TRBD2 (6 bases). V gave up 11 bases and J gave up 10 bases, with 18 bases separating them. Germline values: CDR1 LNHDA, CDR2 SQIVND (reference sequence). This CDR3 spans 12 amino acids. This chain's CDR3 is CASSAGIGEQFF. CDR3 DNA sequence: TGTGCCTCCTCTGCGGGGATAGGGGAGCAGTTCTTC.

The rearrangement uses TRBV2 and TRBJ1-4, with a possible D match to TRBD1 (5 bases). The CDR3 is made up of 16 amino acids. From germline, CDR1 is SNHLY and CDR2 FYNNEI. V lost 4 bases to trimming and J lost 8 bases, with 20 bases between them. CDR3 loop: CASSVPSGIQEEKLFF. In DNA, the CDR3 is TGTGCCAGCAGTGTACCTTCAGGGATCCAGGAGGAAAAACTGTTTTTT.

CDR3 nucleotide sequence: TGTGCCAGCAGCAAAGCCAGGGTAGCCAAAAACATTCAGTACTTC. It codes for CASSKARVAKNIQYF. This chain uses TRBV21-1 with TRBJ2-4; the D call TRBD1 from the table was never checked on the DNA. TRBV21-1 is listed as a pseudogene. CDR3 length equals 15 residues.

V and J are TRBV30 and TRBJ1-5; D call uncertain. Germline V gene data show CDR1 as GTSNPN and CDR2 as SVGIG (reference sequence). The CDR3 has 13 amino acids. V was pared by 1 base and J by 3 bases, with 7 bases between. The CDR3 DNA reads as TGTGCCTGGAGTGGGCAGGACAATCAGCCCCAGCATTTT. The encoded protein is CAWSGQDNQPQHF.

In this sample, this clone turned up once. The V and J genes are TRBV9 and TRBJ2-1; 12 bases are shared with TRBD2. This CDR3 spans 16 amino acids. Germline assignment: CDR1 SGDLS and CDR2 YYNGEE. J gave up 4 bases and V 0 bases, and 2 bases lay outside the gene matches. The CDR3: CASSVGLAGDYNEQFF. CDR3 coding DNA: TGTGCCAGCAGCGTAGGACTAGCGGGGGATTACAATGAGCAGTTCTTC.

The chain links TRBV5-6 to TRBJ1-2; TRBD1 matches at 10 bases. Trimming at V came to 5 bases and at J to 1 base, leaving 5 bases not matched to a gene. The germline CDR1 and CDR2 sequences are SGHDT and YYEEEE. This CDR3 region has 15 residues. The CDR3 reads CASRLRDRGNYGYTF. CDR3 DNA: TGTGCCAGCAGGCTCCGGGACAGGGGTAACTATGGCTACACCTTC.

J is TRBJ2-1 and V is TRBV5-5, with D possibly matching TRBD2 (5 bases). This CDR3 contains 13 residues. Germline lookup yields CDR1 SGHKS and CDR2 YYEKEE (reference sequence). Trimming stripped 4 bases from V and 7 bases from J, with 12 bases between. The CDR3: CASSPEGQNEQFF. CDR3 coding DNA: TGTGCCAGCAGCCCAGAGGGCCAGAATGAGCAGTTCTTC.

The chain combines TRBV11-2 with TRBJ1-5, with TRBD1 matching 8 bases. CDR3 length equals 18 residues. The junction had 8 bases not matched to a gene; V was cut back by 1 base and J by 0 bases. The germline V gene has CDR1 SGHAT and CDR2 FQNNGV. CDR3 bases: TGTGCCAGCAGCTTAGGCACCACAGGGGGTTTTAGCAATCAGCCCCAGCATTTT. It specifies CASSLGTTGGFSNQPQHF.

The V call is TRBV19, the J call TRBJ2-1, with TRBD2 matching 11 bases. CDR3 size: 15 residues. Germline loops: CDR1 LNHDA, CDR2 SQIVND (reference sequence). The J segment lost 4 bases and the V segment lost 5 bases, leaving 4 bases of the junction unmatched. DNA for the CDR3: TGTGCCAGTAGTCCGGGACTAGCGGATTACAATGAGCAGTTCTTC. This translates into CASSPGLADYNEQFF.

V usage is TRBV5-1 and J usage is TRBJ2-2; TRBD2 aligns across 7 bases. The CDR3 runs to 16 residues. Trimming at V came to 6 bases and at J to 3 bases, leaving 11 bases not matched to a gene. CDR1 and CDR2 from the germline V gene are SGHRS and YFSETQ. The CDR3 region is CASTPFLGGDTGELFF. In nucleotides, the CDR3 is TGCGCCAGCACCCCCTTTTTGGGGGGGGACACCGGGGAGCTGTTTTTT.

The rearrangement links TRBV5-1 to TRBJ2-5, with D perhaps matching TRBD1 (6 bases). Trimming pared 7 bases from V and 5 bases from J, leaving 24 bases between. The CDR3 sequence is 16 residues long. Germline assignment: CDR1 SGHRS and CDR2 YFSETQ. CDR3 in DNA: TGCGCCAGCCGAGAGAGGGACACATTGAGTTCGGAGACCCAGTACTTC. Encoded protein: CASRERDTLSSETQYF. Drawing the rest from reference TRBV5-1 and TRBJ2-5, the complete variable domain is KAGVTQTPRYLIKTRGQQVTLSCSPISGHRSVSWYQQTPGQGLQFLFEYFSETQRNKGNFPGRFSGRQFSNSRSEMNVSTLELGDSALYLCASRERDTLSSETQYFGPGTRLLVL.

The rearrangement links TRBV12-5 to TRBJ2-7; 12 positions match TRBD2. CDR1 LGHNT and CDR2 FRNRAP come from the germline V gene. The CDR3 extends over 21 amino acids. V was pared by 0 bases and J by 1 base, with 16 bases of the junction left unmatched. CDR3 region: CASGLVFSALAGGRESYEQYF. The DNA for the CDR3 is TGTGCTAGTGGTTTGGTATTCTCTGCGCTAGCGGGGGGGCGGGAGTCCTACGAGCAGTACTTC.

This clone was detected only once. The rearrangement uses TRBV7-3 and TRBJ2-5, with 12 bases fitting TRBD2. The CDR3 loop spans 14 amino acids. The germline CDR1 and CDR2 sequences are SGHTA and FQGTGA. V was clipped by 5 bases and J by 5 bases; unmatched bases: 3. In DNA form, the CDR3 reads TGTGCCAGCAGCACCGGGACTAGCGGGGAGACCCAGTACTTC. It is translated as CASSTGTSGETQYF.